One sample yielded the 19 T cell receptor beta chains listed below, sequenced in a study of T cells in tuberculosis. The assay was immunoSEQ multiplex PCR, and TCRdb's table has in-frame clones only and misses some. Altogether 30,000 to 35,000 clones are present, roughly 95% being singletons, with the ten largest covering less than 2.5%. Source material: PBMCs. The receptors derive from a donor between 5 and 29 years old with latent tuberculosis or without tuberculosis infection.

The gene calls are TRBV9 and TRBJ1-4; 8 positions match TRBD1. The CDR3 totals 23 residues. V trimming: 2 bases; J trimming: 4 bases; junction bases outside the gene matches: 28. Per germline, CDR1 SGDLS and CDR2 YYNGEE. The CDR3 spells CASSVPRGRGRIARSYFNEKLFF. CDR3 in DNA: TGTGCCAGCAGCGTCCCCAGGGGCAGGGGGCGGATAGCCCGTTCTTATTTTAATGAAAAACTGTTTTTT.

The chain carries TRBV10-3 and TRBJ2-1; TRBD2 agrees at 14 bases. Trimming cost V 10 bases and J 7 bases; bases outside gene matches: 12. This CDR3 has 16 amino acids. CDR1 and CDR2 (germline): ENHRY, SYGVKD. The DNA of the CDR3 is TGTGCCACCTCGGGACTAGCGGGAGAGGCGTTTAATGAGCAGTTCTTC. Residues: CATSGLAGEAFNEQFF.

The chain joins TRBV4-1 to TRBJ2-2; TRBD2 matches 7 bases. Germline CDR1 reads MGHRA; CDR2 reads YSYEKL. The CDR3 sequence is 16 residues long. V shed 1 base and J 0 bases; nucleotides not matched to a gene: 2. The CDR3 loop reads CASSQASGANTGELFF. CDR3 nucleotides: TGCGCCAGCAGCCAAGCTAGCGGAGCGAACACCGGGGAGCTGTTTTTT.

The rearrangement links TRBV9 to TRBJ2-1, with 8 bases identical to TRBD2. This CDR3 contains 15 residues. V shed 4 bases, J shed 2 bases, and the junction held 5 bases outside the gene matches. The germline gives CDR1 SGDLS, CDR2 YYNGEE. This chain's CDR3 is CASSSTSGAYNEQFF. Written as DNA, the CDR3 is TGTGCCAGCAGCTCAACTAGCGGAGCCTACAATGAGCAGTTCTTC.

The chain is built from TRBV11-2 and TRBJ2-5; perhaps TRBD1 as D (6 bases). The CDR3 runs to 14 residues. Germline V gives CDR1 SGHAT, CDR2 FQNNGV. V was shortened by 2 bases and J by 5 bases, with 12 bases between the two germline ends. CDR3 residues: CASSLTTGSETQYF. The CDR3 nucleotides read TGTGCCAGCAGCTTAACTACAGGGTCGGAGACCCAGTACTTC.

The J gene is TRBJ2-7, the V gene TRBV7-9, with 8 bases identical to TRBD2. Germline assignment: CDR1 SEHNR and CDR2 FQNEAQ (reference sequence). The CDR3 consists of 16 residues. The ends lost 6 bases at V and 3 bases at J; junction bases unmatched: 13. CDR3 sequence: CASRPPGGTVSYEQYF. The CDR3, as DNA: TGTGCCAGCAGGCCACCGGGGGGGACGGTGAGCTACGAGCAGTACTTC. Filled out from reference TRBV7-9 and TRBJ2-7, the complete variable domain reads DTGVSQNPRHKITKRGQNVTFRCDPISEHNRLYWYRQTLGQGPEFLTYFQNEAQLEKSRLLSDRFSAERPKGSFSTLEIQRTEQGDSAMYLCASRPPGGTVSYEQYFGPGTRLTVT.

The chain couples TRBV4-1 to TRBJ1-2; D unresolved. This CDR3 has 16 amino acids. Trimming cost V 0 bases and J 3 bases, with 14 bases left between them. The germline V gene has CDR1 MGHRA and CDR2 YSYEKL. The CDR3 sequence: CASSQDNSPGHYGYTF. The CDR3 DNA reads as TGCGCCAGCAGCCAAGATAACAGCCCTGGGCACTATGGCTACACCTTC.

The V and J genes are TRBV30 and TRBJ2-5; D might be TRBD2 (6 bases). The CDR3 length is 14 residues. Germline V gene data show CDR1 as GTSNPN and CDR2 as SVGIG (reference sequence). V shed 2 bases and J shed 2 bases, with 12 bases lying between them. DNA for the CDR3: TGTGCCTGGAGTCGCGGGGTGGGTCAAGAGACCCAGTACTTC. Protein: CAWSRGVGQETQYF.

V is TRBV11-2 and J is TRBJ2-6; possibly TRBD2 for D (5 bases). Per germline, CDR1 SGHAT and CDR2 FQNNGV. Trimming pared 5 bases from V and 1 base from J, leaving 9 bases between. The CDR3 has 15 amino acids. The CDR3 protein is CASSKEGSGANVLTF. The CDR3 DNA follows: TGTGCCAGCAGCAAAGAGGGTTCTGGGGCCAACGTCCTGACTTTC. Supplemented by reference TRBV11-2 and TRBJ2-6, the full variable domain reads EAGVAQSPRYKIIEKRQSVAFWCNPISGHATLYWYQQILGQGPKLLIQFQNNGVVDDSQLPKDRFSAERLKGVDSTLKIQPAKLEDSAVYLCASSKEGSGANVLTFGAGSRLTVL.

The chain employs TRBV6-5 and TRBJ2-2, with 8 bases fitting TRBD2. The germline CDR1 and CDR2 sequences are MNHEY and SVGAGI. Germline trimming cut 5 bases from V and 5 bases from J; bases unmatched to any gene: 7. The CDR3 has 15 residues. The CDR3 protein is CASSPRGGPTGELFF. The DNA of the CDR3 is TGTGCCAGCAGTCCCCGGGGGGGCCCTACCGGGGAGCTGTTTTTT.

The rearrangement uses TRBV18 and TRBJ1-1; 8 bases agree with TRBD1. This CDR3 spans 16 amino acids. Trimming took 2 bases from V and 1 from J; bases not matched to a gene: 6. In germline, CDR1 is KGHSH, CDR2 LQKENI. CDR3 nucleotide sequence: TGTGCCAGCTCACCAGCCTTTGGGACAGGGAACACTGAAGCTTTCTTT. Protein: CASSPAFGTGNTEAFF.

The DNA for the CDR3 is TGTGCCAGCAGCTTAGCTGGCTATCGGGGCACAGATACGCAGTATTTT. Its protein product is CASSLAGYRGTDTQYF. The chain is built from TRBV7-6 and TRBJ2-3; D is unresolved. With 0 bases removed from V and 1 base from J, the gap between germline ends came to 11 bases. Looked up from germline, CDR1 is SGHVS and CDR2 is FNYEAQ. This CDR3 comprises 16 residues.

The chain links TRBV5-6 to TRBJ1-2, with D possibly TRBD1 on 5 matching bases. The CDR3 is 12 residues long. V was pared by 5 bases and J by 7 bases, with 12 bases between. Germline-derived CDR1 and CDR2 are SGHDT and YYEEEE. The CDR3 sequence: CASSLGGSGYTF. CDR3 DNA sequence: TGTGCCAGCAGTCTCGGGGGATCTGGCTACACCTTC.

V gene TRBV5-1 combines with J gene TRBJ1-1; a possible D gene is TRBD1 (5 bases). The V and J ends lost 4 bases and 1 base respectively, with 11 bases between them. The CDR3 loop spans 14 amino acids. The germline gives CDR1 SGHRS, CDR2 YFSETQ. The CDR3 nucleotides are TGCGCCAGCAGCAAGATTCAGGGGAACACTGAAGCTTTCTTT. This codes for CASSKIQGNTEAFF. Full variable domain (outside the CDR3, taken from reference TRBV5-1 and TRBJ1-1): KAGVTQTPRYLIKTRGQQVTLSCSPISGHRSVSWYQQTPGQGLQFLFEYFSETQRNKGNFPGRFSGRQFSNSRSEMNVSTLELGDSALYLCASSKIQGNTEAFFGQGTRLTVV.

The chain links TRBV28 to TRBJ2-7; the D gene is possibly TRBD1 (5 bases). Trimming shortened V by 3 bases and J by 0 bases, and 9 bases separated the two germline ends. Germline V CDR1 and CDR2: MDHEN, SYDVKM. The CDR3 spans 14 residues. The CDR3 region is CASSFSGISYEQYF. In DNA, the CDR3 is TGTGCCAGCAGTTTTTCAGGGATCTCCTACGAGCAGTACTTC. The complete variable domain, with remaining parts taken from reference TRBV28 and TRBJ2-7, reads DVKVTQSSRYLVKRTGEKVFLECVQDMDHENMFWYRQDPGLGLRLIYFSYDVKMKEKGDIPEGYSVSREKKERFSLILESASTNQTSMYLCASSFSGISYEQYFGPGTRLTVT.

This clone has just a few counts. The chain is built from TRBV6-1 and TRBJ1-1; maybe TRBD1 (5 bases). Trimming pared 7 bases from V and 1 base from J, leaving 16 bases between. This CDR3 is 15 amino acids long. CDR1 and CDR2 from the germline V gene are MNHNS and SASEGT. The CDR3 bases are TGTGCCAGCATCTCCGGGGGGACGGGGAACACTGAAGCTTTCTTT. This translates into CASISGGTGNTEAFF.

The V call is TRBV7-7, the J call TRBJ2-2; unclear D gene. The CDR3 is 14 residues long. Germline lookup yields CDR1 SSHAT and CDR2 FNYEAQ (reference sequence). The V gene lost 3 bases and the J gene lost 1 base, with 6 bases spanning the gap. The CDR3 nucleotides read TGTGCCAGCAGCTTCCAACTGAACACCGGGGAGCTGTTTTTT. Translation: CASSFQLNTGELFF.

The chain is built from TRBV27 and TRBJ1-2; a weak D match, TRBD1 (6 bases). From germline, CDR1 is MNHEY and CDR2 SMNVEV (reference sequence). With 3 bases removed from V and 0 bases from J, the gap between germline ends came to 11 bases. This CDR3 is 15 amino acids long. CDR3 sequence (DNA): TGTGCCAGCAGTTTGTCCCGACAGGCTAACTATGGCTACACCTTC. Translation: CASSLSRQANYGYTF.

The chain has TRBV5-1 and TRBJ2-7, with D possibly matching TRBD2 (6 bases). Germline CDR1 SGHRS, CDR2 YFSETQ. Trimming left V 3 bases short and J 5 bases short, with 15 bases between. The CDR3 is 14 residues long. This CDR3 reads CASSSLAGTDEQYF. In nucleotides, the CDR3 is TGCGCCAGCAGCTCACTAGCTGGAACCGACGAGCAGTACTTC.